Each of the 21 T cell receptor beta chains below was sequenced from the same sample in a study of cytomegalovirus exposure and HLA in healthy donors. The study ran its PCR with 60 Vbeta and 13 Jbeta primers. Sequencing was performed with immunoSEQ multiplex PCR; in TCRdb, only in-frame clones are kept and a portion is missing. This repertoire comprises tens of thousands of clones; its ten largest clones make up roughly 2.8%. The specimen sequenced was PBMCs. The receptor source for this set is a man aged 40-50 years in good health and CMV-seronegative.

The chain joins TRBV4-2 to TRBJ2-4; 7 nucleotides line up with TRBD2. The CDR3 contains 18 residues. V lost 1 base and J lost 2; bases outside the gene matches: 11. From germline, CDR1 is LGHNA and CDR2 YNFKEQ. The CDR3 protein is CASSQVPYGGGTKNIQYF. In DNA, the CDR3 is TGTGCCAGCAGCCAAGTACCGTATGGGGGGGGAACCAAAAACATTCAGTACTTC.

The chain employs TRBV30 and TRBJ2-5; TRBD2 agrees at 7 bases. Germline trimming cut 5 bases from V and 3 bases from J; bases unmatched to any gene: 3. Germline V gene sequence: CDR1 GTSNPN, CDR2 SVGIG (reference sequence). CDR3 size: 12 residues. The CDR3 region has the DNA TGTGCCTGGGGGCGGGGGAAAGAGACCCAGTACTTC. This encodes CAWGRGKETQYF.

This CDR3 reads CASSSRGLAGGDTQYF. CDR3 coding DNA: TGTGCCAGCAGCTCTAGAGGACTAGCGGGGGGAGATACGCAGTATTTT. The chain links TRBV11-2 to TRBJ2-3; 14 positions agree with TRBD2. The CDR3 totals 16 residues. Per the germline V gene, CDR1 is SGHAT and CDR2 is FQNNGV. The J segment lost 5 bases and the V segment lost 4 bases, leaving 5 bases of the junction unmatched.

The chain joins TRBV2 to TRBJ1-3; a possible D gene is TRBD1 (5 bases). The germline V gene has CDR1 SNHLY and CDR2 FYNNEI. CDR3 length: 12 residues. V shed 8 bases and J shed 10 bases, with 15 bases lying between them. The chain's CDR3 is CASSAGWDTIYF. The DNA of the CDR3 is TGTGCCAGCTCGGCAGGGTGGGATACCATATATTTT.

This chain uses TRBV4-1 with TRBJ2-1, with 9 bases that match TRBD1. Germline loops: CDR1 MGHRA, CDR2 YSYEKL. The J segment lost 7 bases and the V segment lost 1 base, leaving 8 bases of the junction unmatched. The CDR3 is 16 amino acids. The CDR3 protein is CASSQGRDREKNEQFF. CDR3 sequence (DNA): TGCGCCAGCAGCCAAGGCCGGGACAGGGAGAAGAATGAGCAGTTCTTC.

The V and J genes are TRBV28 and TRBJ1-2, with a tentative D call TRBD1 (5 bases). V lost 2 bases, J lost 10 bases, and 20 bases lay in between. CDR1 is MDHEN and CDR2 is SYDVKM in the germline V gene. This CDR3 is built from 15 residues. CDR3 nucleotides: TGTGCCAGCAGTTTAGTGGGGCAGGGTCTTAGGGTCTACACCTTC. Translation: CASSLVGQGLRVYTF.

The chain has TRBV6-1 and TRBJ2-2; maybe TRBD2 (6 bases). This CDR3 comprises 14 residues. CDR1 MNHNS and CDR2 SASEGT come from the germline V gene. V lost 6 bases, J lost 4 bases, and 12 bases lay in between. CDR3 nucleotides: TGTGCCAGCAGGGGTGGAGGGTCCACCGGGGAGCTGTTTTTT. This encodes CASRGGGSTGELFF.

The rearrangement joins TRBV4-1 to TRBJ2-5; 8 positions match TRBD2. The CDR3 loop spans 17 amino acids. V shed 1 base and J 2 bases; nucleotides not matched to a gene: 9. Germline loops: CDR1 MGHRA, CDR2 YSYEKL. The CDR3 loop reads CASSQGGLAGGQETQYF. DNA for the CDR3: TGCGCCAGCAGCCAAGGAGGCTTGGCGGGGGGACAAGAGACCCAGTACTTC.

DNA for the CDR3: TGTGCCAGCAGTTTGAGGGGGCAGGCCAAAAACATTCAGTACTTC. Amino acid sequence: CASSLRGQAKNIQYF. The rearrangement joins TRBV27 to TRBJ2-4; TRBD1 matches 7 bases. This CDR3 is 15 amino acids long. Germline V gene data show CDR1 as MNHEY and CDR2 as SMNVEV (reference sequence). V lost 3 bases and J lost 1; bases outside the gene matches: 3.

The V and J genes are TRBV4-2 and TRBJ2-3, with 14 bases fitting TRBD2. The CDR3 sequence is 19 residues long. From germline, CDR1 is LGHNA and CDR2 YNFKEQ. V shed 2 bases, J shed 3 bases, and the junction held 10 bases outside the gene matches. The CDR3 here is CASSQHKGLAGDGTDTQYF. In DNA, the CDR3 is TGTGCCAGCAGCCAACACAAGGGACTAGCGGGGGACGGGACAGATACGCAGTATTTT.

The CDR3 spells CASSEWGLVGRAYGYTF. The CDR3 DNA is TGTGCCAGCAGTGAATGGGGACTGGTAGGGCGGGCCTATGGCTACACCTTC. This chain joins TRBV2 and TRBJ1-2; D perhaps matches TRBD1 (5 bases). CDR3 length: 17 amino acids. V was clipped by 2 bases and J by 4 bases, with 20 bases between them. The germline V gene has CDR1 SNHLY and CDR2 FYNNEI.

This chain connects TRBV19 to TRBJ2-2; 7 positions agree with TRBD2. Trimming cost V 6 bases and J 3 bases; bases outside gene matches: 4. Germline V gene sequence: CDR1 LNHDA, CDR2 SQIVND (reference sequence). The CDR3 totals 14 residues. The CDR3 coding sequence is TGTGCCAGTAGCAGCGGGACTCACACCGGGGAGCTGTTTTTT. This codes for CASSSGTHTGELFF.

The V call is TRBV9, the J call TRBJ2-7, with 8 bases that match TRBD1. The CDR3 sequence is 14 residues long. V dropped 2 bases and J dropped 4; count of bases not matched to a gene: 5. Germline loops: CDR1 SGDLS, CDR2 YYNGEE. DNA for the CDR3: TGTGCCAGCAGCGTCGGGACAGGTTTTTACGAGCAGTACTTC. It translates to CASSVGTGFYEQYF.

The rearrangement joins TRBV4-2 to TRBJ2-2, with D perhaps TRBD1 (6 bases). The germline CDR1 and CDR2 sequences are LGHNA and YNFKEQ. V shed 2 bases and J shed 3 bases, with 13 bases lying between them. The CDR3 totals 16 residues. CDR3 sequence: CASSQRRGGDTGELFF. CDR3 coding DNA: TGTGCCAGCAGCCAAAGACGAGGGGGTGACACCGGGGAGCTGTTTTTT.

The chain is built from TRBV6-1 and TRBJ2-3; maybe TRBD1 (5 bases). From germline, CDR1 is MNHNS and CDR2 SASEGT. This CDR3 comprises 12 residues. Trimming took off 5 bases at V and 6 bases at J, with 9 bases between the two ends. CDR3 sequence (DNA): TGTGCCAGCAGTCGGACACCCGATACGCAGTATTTT. It is translated as CASSRTPDTQYF.

The V gene is TRBV7-2, the J gene TRBJ1-2; 8 nucleotides align to TRBD1. The CDR3 covers 13 residues. Trimming at V came to 6 bases and at J to 7 bases, leaving 7 bases not matched to a gene. Germline values: CDR1 SGHTA, CDR2 FQGNSA. CDR3 in amino acids: CASRFQGARGYTF. In DNA form, the CDR3 reads TGTGCCAGCAGATTTCAGGGGGCGCGTGGCTACACCTTC.

V gene TRBV4-1 combines with J gene TRBJ1-5; 7 nucleotides line up with TRBD1. This CDR3 spans 13 amino acids. J lost 7 bases, V lost 4 bases, and 4 bases had no gene match. CDR1 and CDR2 from the germline V gene are MGHRA and YSYEKL. The CDR3 here is CASSLDRAQPQHF. CDR3 nucleotides: TGCGCCAGCAGCCTCGACAGGGCCCAGCCCCAGCATTTT.

The rearrangement links TRBV7-9 to TRBJ1-4, with D possibly being TRBD1 (5 bases). Germline-derived CDR1 and CDR2 are SEHNR and FQNEAQ (reference sequence). The germline V and J ends were trimmed by 5 bases and 4 bases, with 17 bases remaining between them. The CDR3 has 16 amino acids. The CDR3 loop is CASSLVLGGFNEKLFF. CDR3 nucleotides: TGTGCCAGCAGCCTTGTCCTGGGGGGGTTTAATGAAAAACTGTTTTTT.

The chain couples TRBV6-6 to TRBJ2-5, with no clear D. CDR3 size: 10 residues. Germline CDR1 and CDR2: MNHNY and SVGAGI (reference sequence). Trimming left V 5 bases short and J 6 bases short, with 4 bases between. The CDR3 coding sequence is TGTGCCAGCAGTGACAAGACCCAGTACTTC. It specifies CASSDKTQYF.

The rearrangement uses TRBV2 and TRBJ1-1, with no clear D. In germline, CDR1 is SNHLY, CDR2 FYNNEI. V lost 3 bases, J lost 3 bases, and 20 bases lay in between. The CDR3 is made up of 17 amino acids. The CDR3 spells CASSDSFMFSQDTEAFF. The CDR3 DNA reads as TGTGCCAGCAGTGACTCCTTCATGTTCAGCCAGGACACTGAAGCTTTCTTT.

The genes are TRBV5-1 and TRBJ2-5; 9 bases match TRBD1. V trimming: 4 bases; J trimming: 3 bases; junction bases outside the gene matches: 4. This CDR3 region has 14 residues. CDR1 and CDR2 (germline): SGHRS, YFSETQ. The CDR3 reads CASSLGQGKETQYF. CDR3 coding DNA: TGCGCCAGCAGCCTCGGACAGGGGAAAGAGACCCAGTACTTC.